A single TCR beta chain is shown here with its context. The V and J ends lost 3 bases and 4 bases, in that order; junction bases with no gene match: 11. Germline assignment: CDR1 LNHDA and CDR2 SQIVND (reference sequence). The CDR3 runs to 17 residues. The data belong to a study of cytomegalovirus exposure and HLA in healthy donors. Both 60 Vbeta primers and 13 Jbeta primers went into the PCR. Assay used: immunoSEQ multiplex PCR; TCRdb lists only in-frame clones, some missing. Its listing shows approximately 51,000 clones. Material for sequencing was PBMCs. The chain uses TRBV19 and TRBJ1-2; 10 positions agree with TRBD1. The sequence derives from a man in his forties in good health and CMV-seropositive. This chain's CDR3 is CASSMRWGQGHGYGYTF. CDR3 coding DNA: TGTGCCAGTAGTATGAGGTGGGGACAGGGGCACGGCTATGGCTACACCTTC. Filled out from reference TRBV19 and TRBJ1-2, the complete variable domain reads DGGITQSPKYLFRKEGQNVTLSCEQNLNHDAMYWYRQDPGQGLRLIYYSQIVNDFQKGDIAEGYSVSREKKESFPLTVTSAQKNPTAFYLCASSMRWGQGHGYGYTFGSGTRLTVV.